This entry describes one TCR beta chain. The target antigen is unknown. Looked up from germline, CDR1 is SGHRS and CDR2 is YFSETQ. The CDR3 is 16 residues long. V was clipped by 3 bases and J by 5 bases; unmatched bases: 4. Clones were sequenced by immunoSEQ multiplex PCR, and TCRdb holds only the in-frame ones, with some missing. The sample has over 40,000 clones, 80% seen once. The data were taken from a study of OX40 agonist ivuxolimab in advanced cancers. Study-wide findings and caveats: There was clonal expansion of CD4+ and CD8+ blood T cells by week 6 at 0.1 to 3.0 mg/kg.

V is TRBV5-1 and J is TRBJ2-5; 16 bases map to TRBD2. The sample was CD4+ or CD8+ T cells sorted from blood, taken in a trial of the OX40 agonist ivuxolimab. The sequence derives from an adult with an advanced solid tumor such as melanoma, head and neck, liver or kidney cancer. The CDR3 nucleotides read TGCGCCAGCAGCTATTCGGGACTAGCGGGAGGGGAGACCCAGTACTTC. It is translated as CASSYSGLAGGETQYF. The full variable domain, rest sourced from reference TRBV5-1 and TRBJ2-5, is KAGVTQTPRYLIKTRGQQVTLSCSPISGHRSVSWYQQTPGQGLQFLFEYFSETQRNKGNFPGRFSGRQFSNSRSEMNVSTLELGDSALYLCASSYSGLAGGETQYFGPGTRLLVL.